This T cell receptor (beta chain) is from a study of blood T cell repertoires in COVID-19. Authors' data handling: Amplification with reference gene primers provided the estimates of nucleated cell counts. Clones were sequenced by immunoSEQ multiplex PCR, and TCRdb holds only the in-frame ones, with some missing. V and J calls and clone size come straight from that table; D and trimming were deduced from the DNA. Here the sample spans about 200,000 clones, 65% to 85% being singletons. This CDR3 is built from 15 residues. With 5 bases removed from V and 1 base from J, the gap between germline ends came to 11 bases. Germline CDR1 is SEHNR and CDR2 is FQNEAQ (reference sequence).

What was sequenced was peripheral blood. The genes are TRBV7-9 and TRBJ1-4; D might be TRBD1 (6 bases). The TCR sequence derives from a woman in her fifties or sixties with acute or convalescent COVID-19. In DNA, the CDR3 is TGTGCCAGCAGCCCGATAGGGGGAACTAATGAAAAACTGTTTTTT. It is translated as CASSPIGGTNEKLFF.